Listed here are 21 T cell receptor beta chains from one sample, sequenced in a study of T cells after yellow fever vaccination. MiXCR was run by TCRdb on the 5' RACE reads, yielding one entry per CDR3 protein. The sample shows around 46,000 distinct CDR3 sequences, approximately 7% of them seen only once. Here the sequenced sample was CD8+ T cells sorted from PBMCs, taken more than 14 days after the first yellow fever vaccination. These receptors all come from a man between 18 and 29 years old who received the YFV17D yellow fever vaccine.

This clonotype has ten or more counts. This chain uses TRBV20-1 with TRBJ2-2, with D possibly TRBD2 on 5 matching bases. The CDR3 spans 17 residues. Trimming pared 0 bases from V and 1 base from J, leaving 15 bases between. CDR1 DFQATT and CDR2 SNEGSKA come from the germline V gene (reference sequence). The CDR3 nucleotides are TGCAGTGCTAGAGATCCGGGAACAGACGTGAACACCGGGGAGCTGTTTTTT. Translating it yields CSARDPGTDVNTGELFF.

This clonotype appeared many times. The V call is TRBV12-3 or TRBV12-4, the J call TRBJ1-5; 8 nucleotides line up with TRBD1. This CDR3 comprises 14 residues. V lost 2 bases to trimming and J lost 6 bases; unmatched junction nucleotides: 3. In DNA, the CDR3 is TGTGCCAGCAGTTTAACAGGGGGAGGTCAGCCCCAGCATTTT. As protein: CASSLTGGGQPQHF.

The chain couples TRBV29-1 to TRBJ2-2; the match to TRBD2 covers 10 bases. The CDR3 totals 15 residues. Germline V lookup: CDR1 SQVTM, CDR2 ANQGSEA. V gave up 3 bases and J gave up 3 bases; unmatched junction bases: 4. The CDR3 coding sequence is TGCAGCGTTGACCTAGCGGGGGCCCACACCGGGGAGCTGTTTTTT. The encoded protein is CSVDLAGAHTGELFF.

This clonotype was recorded many times. The chain recombines TRBV7-6 with TRBJ2-1; D uncertain. Trimming left V 1 base short and J 0 bases short, with 13 bases between. This CDR3 spans 17 amino acids. Looked up from germline, CDR1 is SGHVS and CDR2 is FNYEAQ. The CDR3 loop is CASSLEWAGSSYNEQFF. In DNA, the CDR3 is TGTGCCAGCAGCTTAGAATGGGCAGGTAGCTCCTACAATGAGCAGTTCTTC.

This clonotype was seen more than once but under ten times. The rearrangement joins TRBV11-1 to TRBJ2-7; weak D call: TRBD2 (6 bases). The V end lost 3 bases, the J end lost 2 bases, and 14 bases lay between the germline ends. CDR1 is SGHAT, CDR2 FQDESV, per germline (reference sequence). This CDR3 is built from 15 residues. Here the CDR3 reads CASSFFGGLTYEQYF. Written as DNA, the CDR3 is TGTGCCAGCAGCTTTTTTGGGGGACTCACCTACGAGCAGTACTTC.

This clonotype was detected ten times or more. The rearrangement uses TRBV2 and TRBJ1-1, with TRBD1 identical over 7 bases. The V segment lost 7 bases and the J segment 4 bases; nucleotides outside the gene matches: 9. This CDR3 is built from 14 residues. Germline CDR1 reads SNHLY; CDR2 reads FYNNEI. CDR3 coding DNA: TGTGCCAGCACGGAGGAGGGGGCGAGCACTGAAGCTTTCTTT. It specifies CASTEEGASTEAFF.

Comment on this clonotype: One base away lies a much larger clone, so this may be a sequencing read error. V usage is TRBV5-4 and J usage is TRBJ2-1; 11 positions match TRBD1. This CDR3 has 15 residues. From germline, CDR1 is SGHNT and CDR2 YYREEE (reference sequence). Trimming cost V 0 bases and J 11 bases; bases outside gene matches: 7. For the CDR3, the DNA is TGTGCCAGCAGCTTGGGGGACAGGGGGACACGGCAGCAGTTCTTC. Translating it yields CASSLGDRGTRQQFF. Complete variable domain (other parts from reference TRBV5-4 and TRBJ2-1): ETGVTQSPTHLIKTRGQQVTLRCSSQSGHNTVSWYQQALGQGPQFIFQYYREEENGRGNFPPRFSGLQFPNYSSELNVNALELDDSALYLCASSLGDRGTRQQFFGPGTRLTVL.

In this sample, this clonotype turned up many times. The rearrangement links TRBV27 to TRBJ2-3; D possibly corresponds to TRBD2 (6 bases). Trimming cost V 4 bases and J 1 base, with 12 bases left between them. The CDR3 contains 15 residues. CDR1 is MNHEY and CDR2 is SMNVEV in the germline V gene (reference sequence). CDR3 in DNA: TGTGCCAGCAGTTCCTGGACGGGAGGCACAGATACGCAGTATTTT. This gives the protein CASSSWTGGTDTQYF.

This clonotype was observed many times. The chain has TRBV20-1 and TRBJ2-7; 7 bases are shared with TRBD1. Germline V lookup: CDR1 DFQATT, CDR2 SNEGSKA (reference sequence). The CDR3 totals 14 residues. The junction had 11 bases not matched to a gene; V was cut back by 6 bases and J by 3 bases. DNA for the CDR3: TGCAGTGCCCTCGAGACAGGGCGAGGCTACGAGCAGTACGTC. Amino acid sequence: CSALETGRGYEQYV.

This clonotype was detected ten times or more. V is TRBV29-1 and J is TRBJ2-7; no definite D call. Germline V gene sequence: CDR1 SQVTM, CDR2 ANQGSEA. Trimming took 4 bases from V and 6 from J, leaving 4 bases between them. The CDR3 runs to 9 residues. As DNA, the CDR3 is TGCAGCGTTGCAGGCGAGCAGTACGTC. It specifies CSVAGEQYV.

This clonotype is termed medium-sized. The V call is TRBV7-3, the J call TRBJ2-1; 11 bases match TRBD1. Germline assignment: CDR1 SGHTA and CDR2 FQGTGA. V shed 5 bases, J shed 3 bases, and the junction held 3 bases outside the gene matches. The CDR3 has 15 residues. The CDR3 reads CASSPGTGGYNEQFF. CDR3 nucleotides: TGTGCCAGCAGCCCCGGGACAGGGGGCTACAATGAGCAGTTCTTC.

This clonotype showed up many times. The chain employs TRBV29-1 and TRBJ2-3, with D tentatively TRBD2 (5 bases). This CDR3 region has 14 residues. The V end was cut by 8 bases, the J end by 1 base, with 16 bases between. In germline, CDR1 is SQVTM, CDR2 ANQGSEA. CDR3: CSSGLARGTDTQYF. The CDR3 coding sequence is TGCAGCTCCGGCCTAGCTCGGGGCACAGATACGCAGTATTTT.

The chain joins TRBV30 to TRBJ1-1; 8 bases agree with TRBD1. In germline, CDR1 is GTSNPN, CDR2 SVGIG (reference sequence). The V segment lost 0 bases and the J segment 5 bases; nucleotides outside the gene matches: 14. The CDR3 covers 17 residues. DNA for the CDR3: TGTGCCTGGAGTGTACTCGGACAGGGCCTTTTTGGGACTGAAGCTTTCTTT. Its protein is CAWSVLGQGLFGTEAFF. Full variable domain (remainder filled in from reference TRBV30 and TRBJ1-1): SQTIHQWPATLVQPVGSPLSLECTVEGTSNPNLYWYRQAAGRGLQLLFYSVGIGQISSEVPQNLSASRPQDRQFILSSKKLLLSDSGFYLCAWSVLGQGLFGTEAFFGQGTRLTVV.

The sample holds many counts of this clonotype. The CDR3 bases are TGCGCCAGCAGCCAAGTGAGCGAGAACACTGAAGCTTTCTTT. As protein: CASSQVSENTEAFF. The V gene is TRBV4-1, the J gene TRBJ1-1; unclear D gene. Trimming took 1 base from V and 1 from J, leaving 7 bases between them. CDR3 size: 14 residues. The germline V gene encodes CDR1 MGHRA and CDR2 YSYEKL.

This clonotype was seen only a few times. The rearrangement uses TRBV5-4 and TRBJ2-7; a weak D match, TRBD2 (5 bases). Trimming pared 2 bases from V and 3 bases from J, leaving 9 bases between. Germline CDR1 reads SGHNT; CDR2 reads YYREEE (reference sequence). There are 13 residues in the CDR3. As DNA, the CDR3 is TGTGCCAGCAGCTTCGGACTGAACTACGAGCAGTACTTC. This codes for CASSFGLNYEQYF. Based on the CDR3 plus reference TRBV5-4 and TRBJ2-7, the full variable domain is ETGVTQSPTHLIKTRGQQVTLRCSSQSGHNTVSWYQQALGQGPQFIFQYYREEENGRGNFPPRFSGLQFPNYSSELNVNALELDDSALYLCASSFGLNYEQYFGPGTRLTVT.

This clonotype was seen only a few times. The DNA of the CDR3 is TGCGCCAGCAGCTCCGGACAGGGCTTCTCTGGGGCCAACGTCCTGACTTTC. Translation gives CASSSGQGFSGANVLTF. The chain employs TRBV4-1 and TRBJ2-6, with 8 bases aligning to TRBD1. Losses at the gene ends were 5 bases for V and 0 bases for J; bases not matched to a gene: 6. CDR1 and CDR2 from the germline V gene are MGHRA and YSYEKL. The CDR3 totals 17 residues.

This clonotype was seen many times. CDR3 in DNA: TGTGCCAGCAGCTTGGGGGCGGCGAACACTGAAGCTTTCTTT. It specifies CASSLGAANTEAFF. The chain joins TRBV5-5 to TRBJ1-1, with D uncertain. Germline CDR1 and CDR2: SGHKS and YYEKEE (reference sequence). The CDR3 sequence is 14 residues long. Trimming removed 0 bases at V and 1 base at J, with 7 bases between. The variable domain in full, with the rest retrieved from reference TRBV5-5 and TRBJ1-1, is DAGVTQSPTHLIKTRGQQVTLRCSPISGHKSVSWYQQVLGQGPQFIFQYYEKEERGRGNFPDRFSARQFPNYSSELNVNALLLGDSALYLCASSLGAANTEAFFGQGTRLTVV.

Concerning this clonotype itself: It may be a read error: a sequence one base away is much more abundant. The V and J genes are TRBV5-1 and TRBJ2-7, with 9 bases matching TRBD1. The CDR3 length is 15 residues. Trimming removed 2 bases from V and 0 bases from J; junction bases left unmatched: 3. The germline V gene encodes CDR1 SGHRS and CDR2 YFSETQ. DNA for the CDR3: TGCGCCAGCAGCTTTGACAGGGGGATCTCCTACGAGCAGTACTTC. Amino acids: CASSFDRGISYEQYF.

Concerning this clonotype itself: One junction end disagrees with the germline gene, perhaps due to a read error. V gene TRBV12-3 or TRBV12-4 combines with J gene TRBJ2-2; D may match TRBD1 or TRBD2 (5 bases each). This CDR3 is built from 19 residues. CDR3 nucleotide sequence: TGTACCAGCAGTTTAACTCTGACCTTGGGGACGGTTAACACCGGGGAGCTGTTTTTT. Translation gives CTSSLTLTLGTVNTGELFF.

Ten or more counts support this clonotype. The chain is built from TRBV5-8 and TRBJ2-3; 10 bases agree with TRBD1. V shed 4 bases, J shed 4 bases, and the junction held 9 bases outside the gene matches. The germline V gene has CDR1 SGHTS and CDR2 YDEGEE. The CDR3 covers 16 residues. CDR3 protein: CASSGTGTGDPDTQYF. CDR3 nucleotide sequence: TGTGCCAGCAGCGGAACCGGGACAGGGGATCCAGATACGCAGTATTTT.

This clonotype was counted between two and nine times. J is TRBJ2-1 and V is TRBV5-1, with 15 bases fitting TRBD2. The CDR3 is 21 residues long. V shed 2 bases and J 0 bases; nucleotides not matched to a gene: 12. CDR1 and CDR2 (germline): SGHRS, YFSETQ. Written as DNA, the CDR3 is TGCGCCAGCAGCTTTCTTTATCCGGGACTAGCGGGGGGTTTCTCCTACAATGAGCAGTTCTTC. It specifies CASSFLYPGLAGGFSYNEQFF.